The 32 T cell receptor beta chains in this list originate from one sample, sequenced in a study of control samples from healthy donors and cancer patients. Profiled with immunoSEQ multiplex PCR; TCRdb holds only in-frame clones, not every one. The repertoire holds approximately 100,000 clones, with around 89% as singletons. The sequenced material came from blood. These receptor sequences come from a young man in good health.

The chain uses TRBV5-5 and TRBJ2-7, with D maybe TRBD1 (6 bases). Trimming cost V 5 bases and J 0 bases, with 12 bases left between them. In germline, CDR1 is SGHKS, CDR2 YYEKEE (reference sequence). The CDR3 covers 14 residues. CDR3 in amino acids: CASRTGQSSYEQYF. CDR3 coding DNA: TGTGCCAGCAGGACCGGACAGAGCTCCTACGAGCAGTACTTC. The whole variable domain, remainder taken from reference TRBV5-5 and TRBJ2-7, is DAGVTQSPTHLIKTRGQQVTLRCSPISGHKSVSWYQQVLGQGPQFIFQYYEKEERGRGNFPDRFSARQFPNYSSELNVNALLLGDSALYLCASRTGQSSYEQYFGPGTRLTVT.

Concerning this clone: At one end the junction does not follow the germline gene, possibly because of a read error. Other DNA sequences in this specimen translate into the identical CDR3. The gene calls are TRBV5-5 and TRBJ2-2; D not certain. The CDR3 spans 12 residues. Per the germline V gene, CDR1 is SGHKS and CDR2 is YYEKEE (reference sequence). CDR3 DNA sequence: TGTGCCAGCAGCTCCCCAACCGGAGAGCTGTTTTTT. It specifies CASSSPTGELFF.

The chain has TRBV15 and TRBJ1-5, with D unresolved. The CDR3 has 15 amino acids. From germline, CDR1 is LNHNV and CDR2 YYDKDF (reference sequence). Trimming pared 0 bases from V and 4 bases from J, leaving 10 bases between. The CDR3 here is CATSRDRPRNQPQHF. Written as DNA, the CDR3 is TGTGCCACCAGCAGAGATAGGCCCCGTAATCAGCCCCAGCATTTT.

V usage is TRBV9 and J usage is TRBJ1-6; TRBD1 might be the D (5 bases). The CDR3 consists of 16 residues. V lost 0 bases to trimming and J lost 7 bases, with 14 bases between them. In germline, CDR1 is SGDLS, CDR2 YYNGEE. The CDR3 DNA is TGTGCCAGCAGCGTAGGGAGGGACGAAGGGAATTCACCCCTCCACTTT. As protein: CASSVGRDEGNSPLHF.

The chain links TRBV3-1 (or the pseudogene TRBV3-2) to TRBJ1-6; D ambiguous. Germline CDR1 LGHDT, CDR2 YNNKEL (reference sequence). The CDR3 totals 17 residues. Trimming shortened V by 3 bases and J by 0 bases, and 12 bases separated the two germline ends. CDR3 sequence reads: CASSQRGGSSYNSPLHF. In DNA form, the CDR3 reads TGTGCCAGCAGCCAGCGAGGTGGGAGCTCCTATAATTCACCCCTCCACTTT.

The CDR3 sequence: CASSPLYSSNQPQHF. The CDR3 coding sequence is TGCGCCAGCAGCCCTCTGTACAGCAGCAATCAGCCCCAGCATTTT. The chain carries TRBV4-1 and TRBJ1-5; D not resolved. V was trimmed by 4 bases and J by 1 base, leaving 11 bases between them. Germline CDR1 MGHRA, CDR2 YSYEKL. CDR3 size: 15 residues.

The chain recombines TRBV24-1 with TRBJ1-1; a possible D gene is TRBD1 (5 bases). CDR3 size: 15 residues. V lost 1 base to trimming and J lost 2 bases, with 10 bases between them. The germline CDR1 and CDR2 sequences are KGHDR and SFDVKD. The DNA of the CDR3 is TGTGCCACCAGTGATTTACAGGTTTTTAACACTGAAGCTTTCTTT. It specifies CATSDLQVFNTEAFF.

V usage is TRBV19 and J usage is TRBJ2-7, with 13 positions matching TRBD2. The CDR3 runs 16 residues. J lost 7 bases, V lost 5 bases, and 11 bases had no gene match. Germline loops: CDR1 LNHDA, CDR2 SQIVND (reference sequence). The CDR3 DNA reads TGTGCCAGTAGTCCGCGGACTAGCGGGAGATTCGAGGAGCAGTACTTC. This codes for CASSPRTSGRFEEQYF.

The V call is TRBV3-1 (or the pseudogene TRBV3-2), the J call TRBJ2-3; perhaps TRBD1 as D (5 bases). CDR3 length: 14 residues. Germline V gene lookup returns CDR1 LGHDT and CDR2 YNNKEL (reference sequence). V lost 4 bases and J 1 base, leaving 9 bases between the germline ends. The CDR3 coding sequence is TGTGCCAGCAGCCGATTCAGGGGCACAGATACGCAGTATTTT. This codes for CASSRFRGTDTQYF.

This rearrangement joins TRBV10-3 to TRBJ1-4; unclear D gene. V dropped 0 bases and J dropped 7 bases, with 18 bases sitting between them. From germline, CDR1 is ENHRY and CDR2 SYGVKD. This CDR3 has 17 amino acids. The DNA of the CDR3 is TGTGCCATCAGTGAGTCTTATTGGAACGCGGCGGCTGAAAAACTGTTTTTT. Translation: CAISESYWNAAAEKLFF.

The chain is built from TRBV7-6 and TRBJ2-3, with D perhaps being TRBD1 or TRBD2 (5 bases each). This CDR3 contains 18 residues. Germline values: CDR1 SGHVS, CDR2 FNYEAQ. Trimming cost V 1 base and J 8 bases, with 25 bases left between them. In nucleotides, the CDR3 is TGTGCCAGCAGCTTAGTCACACCGCGGCCCCTCGAGGGGAGTACGCAGTATTTT. Translation: CASSLVTPRPLEGSTQYF.

The chain recombines TRBV30 with TRBJ2-3; 7 nucleotides agree with TRBD2. The length of the CDR3 is 13 residues. Germline values: CDR1 GTSNPN, CDR2 SVGIG (reference sequence). The V and J ends lost 5 bases and 1 base, in that order; junction bases with no gene match: 3. The CDR3 nucleotides are TGTGCCTGGGGCCTAGCGGGCACAGATACGCAGTATTTT. This gives the protein CAWGLAGTDTQYF.

The chain is built from TRBV18 and TRBJ1-2; 10 bases fit TRBD1. CDR1 KGHSH and CDR2 LQKENI come from the germline V gene. V lost 3 bases to trimming and J lost 9 bases; unmatched junction nucleotides: 4. This CDR3 comprises 13 residues. The CDR3 bases are TGTGCCAGCTCACCGGGGACAGGGGAAAGCTACACCTTC. Translation gives CASSPGTGESYTF.

V and J are TRBV11-2 and TRBJ2-1; possibly TRBD1 for D (6 bases). Germline V gene sequence: CDR1 SGHAT, CDR2 FQNNGV. The CDR3 consists of 13 residues. V was pared by 4 bases and J by 2 bases, with 6 bases between. The CDR3 sequence is CASSWGPYNEQFF. Written as DNA, the CDR3 is TGTGCCAGCAGCTGGGGGCCCTACAATGAGCAGTTCTTC.

This clone was seen a single time. The chain is built from TRBV11-2 and TRBJ2-2; tentative D call: TRBD1 (7 bases). Trimming took off 4 bases at V and 4 bases at J, with 16 bases between the two ends. The germline CDR1 and CDR2 sequences are SGHAT and FQNNGV. CDR3 length: 16 residues. In DNA, the CDR3 is TGTGCCAGCAGCTGGCGTGAGCAGGGGGGCACCGGGGAGCTGTTTTTT. Its protein is CASSWREQGGTGELFF.

In the case of this clone: This CDR3 is also generated by other DNA sequences in the sample. The chain joins TRBV6-5 to TRBJ2-2, with 7 bases that match TRBD1. This CDR3 is built from 15 residues. Germline CDR1 and CDR2: MNHEY and SVGAGI. V shed 2 bases and J 1 base; nucleotides not matched to a gene: 1. The CDR3 nucleotides read TGTGCCAGCAGTTACGGGGACAGGAACACCGGGGAGCTGTTTTTT. Translated, it gives CASSYGDRNTGELFF.

The V and J genes are TRBV24-1 and TRBJ2-1, with TRBD2 matching over 12 bases. After removal of 3 bases from V and 4 bases from J, the junction contained 3 bases not matched to a gene. The CDR3 has 16 amino acids. Germline CDR1 is KGHDR and CDR2 is SFDVKD. The CDR3 bases are TGTGCCACCAGTGATCCAGGACTAGCGGGGTACAATGAGCAGTTCTTC. Amino acids: CATSDPGLAGYNEQFF.

This chain joins TRBV4-1 and TRBJ2-1; 8 bases fit TRBD2. V shed 7 bases, J shed 5 bases, and the junction held 16 bases outside the gene matches. Germline V gives CDR1 MGHRA, CDR2 YSYEKL. The length of the CDR3 is 17 residues. The CDR3 is CASNGGWSGSGDNEQFF. The CDR3 region has the DNA TGCGCCAGCAATGGGGGGTGGAGCGGGAGCGGGGACAATGAGCAGTTCTTC.

The rearrangement links TRBV6-5 to TRBJ1-1; 7 bases map to TRBD1. From germline, CDR1 is MNHEY and CDR2 SVGAGI. This CDR3 is 14 amino acids long. Unmatched junction bases numbered 8, after V lost 5 bases and J lost 5 bases. The CDR3 bases are TGTGCCAGCAGTACGACAGGGATGGGGACTGAAGCTTTCTTT. This sequence encodes CASSTTGMGTEAFF.

The genes are TRBV4-1 and TRBJ1-3; weak D call: TRBD1 (5 bases). CDR1 is MGHRA, CDR2 YSYEKL, per germline. The length of the CDR3 is 15 residues. Between the trimmed V and J ends, which lost 1 base and 8 bases, there was a span of 15 bases. The CDR3 loop reads CASSQGGAGVDTIYF. The CDR3 nucleotides are TGCGCCAGCAGCCAAGGGGGCGCCGGAGTAGACACCATATATTTT.

By share, this clone ranks as medium-sized. Other DNA sequences of this sample code for an identical CDR3. The gene calls are TRBV7-9 and TRBJ2-2; D unresolved. Trimming stripped 3 bases from V and 0 bases from J, with 5 bases between. Germline CDR1 reads SEHNR; CDR2 reads FQNEAQ (reference sequence). The CDR3 extends over 14 amino acids. In nucleotides, the CDR3 is TGTGCCAGCAGCTTGAATCCGAACACCGGGGAGCTGTTTTTT. This codes for CASSLNPNTGELFF.

Only one count was recorded for this clone. The chain employs TRBV2 and TRBJ2-4; the match to TRBD2 covers 11 bases. The J segment lost 0 bases and the V segment lost 4 bases, leaving 11 bases of the junction unmatched. The CDR3 contains 19 residues. CDR1 SNHLY and CDR2 FYNNEI come from the germline V gene. The CDR3 DNA follows: TGTGCCAGCAGTGCCGGGACTAGCGGAGAGGGGGTAGCCAAAAACATTCAGTACTTC. It encodes CASSAGTSGEGVAKNIQYF.

The chain has TRBV28 and TRBJ1-2, with D perhaps matching TRBD1 (5 bases). V was cut by 5 bases and J by 4 bases, with 17 bases left in between. This CDR3 spans 15 amino acids. The germline V gene has CDR1 MDHEN and CDR2 SYDVKM. CDR3 loop: CASSIGFGASYGYTF. CDR3 sequence (DNA): TGTGCCAGCAGTATAGGATTCGGGGCCAGCTATGGCTACACCTTC.

This chain joins TRBV19 and TRBJ1-5; TRBD1 matches 8 bases. The CDR3 sequence is 16 residues long. In germline, CDR1 is LNHDA, CDR2 SQIVND (reference sequence). V lost 8 bases, J lost 7 bases, and 16 bases stayed unmatched. The chain's CDR3 is CASRGQGHPGRQPQHF. The CDR3 DNA is TGTGCCAGTCGAGGACAGGGACATCCGGGGAGGCAGCCCCAGCATTTT. Using reference TRBV19 and TRBJ1-5 for the parts outside the CDR3, the full variable domain is DGGITQSPKYLFRKEGQNVTLSCEQNLNHDAMYWYRQDPGQGLRLIYYSQIVNDFQKGDIAEGYSVSREKKESFPLTVTSAQKNPTAFYLCASRGQGHPGRQPQHFGDGTRLSIL.

The rearrangement links TRBV20-1 to TRBJ2-5; D remains ambiguous. The CDR3 extends over 10 amino acids. Germline loops: CDR1 DFQATT, CDR2 SNEGSKA (reference sequence). Trimming pared 3 bases from V and 5 bases from J, leaving 4 bases between. The CDR3 DNA follows: TGCAGTGCTAGTGCCGAGACCCAGTACTTC. Residues: CSASAETQYF.

The chain recombines TRBV3-1 (or the pseudogene TRBV3-2) with TRBJ2-5; no reliable D call. Germline assignment: CDR1 LGHDT and CDR2 YNNKEL (reference sequence). Trimming shortened V by 0 bases and J by 9 bases, and 11 bases separated the two germline ends. The CDR3 loop spans 13 amino acids. DNA for the CDR3: TGTGCCAGCAGCCAAGAGGTTCCCGCATCCCAGTACTTC. Its translation is CASSQEVPASQYF.

This rearrangement joins TRBV2 to TRBJ1-1; TRBD1 might be the D (5 bases). CDR1 SNHLY and CDR2 FYNNEI come from the germline V gene. The CDR3 extends over 14 amino acids. V was pared by 1 base and J by 0 bases, with 6 bases between. The CDR3 bases are TGTGCCAGCAGTGAAGGAGGGGTGAACACTGAAGCTTTCTTT. Protein sequence: CASSEGGVNTEAFF.

This clone is medium-sized (0.01 to 0.1%) within its sample. V usage is TRBV20-1 and J usage is TRBJ2-1; 7 bases align to TRBD2. Per the germline V gene, CDR1 is DFQATT and CDR2 is SNEGSKA (reference sequence). The trim removed 3 bases at V and 3 bases at J, leaving 8 bases unmatched. The CDR3 totals 15 residues. CDR3 residues: CSASGPGLYYNEQFF. In nucleotides, the CDR3 is TGCAGTGCTAGTGGTCCGGGACTATACTACAATGAGCAGTTCTTC.

The CDR3 region is CASSDSKSRFNEKLFF. CDR3 coding DNA: TGTGCCAGCAGCGACTCGAAATCCAGATTTAATGAAAAACTGTTTTTT. V gene TRBV28 combines with J gene TRBJ1-4; no definite D call. The V gene's germline CDR1 is MDHEN and CDR2 SYDVKM. CDR3 size: 16 residues. V was shortened by 6 bases and J by 4 bases, with 18 bases between the two germline ends. The whole variable domain, remainder taken from reference TRBV28 and TRBJ1-4, is DVKVTQSSRYLVKRTGEKVFLECVQDMDHENMFWYRQDPGLGLRLIYFSYDVKMKEKGDIPEGYSVSREKKERFSLILESASTNQTSMYLCASSDSKSRFNEKLFFGSGTQLSVL.

The J gene is TRBJ1-2, the V gene TRBV7-9; D ambiguous. The CDR3 sequence is 15 residues long. The V end was cut by 1 base, the J end by 2 bases, with 11 bases between. Germline loops: CDR1 SEHNR, CDR2 FQNEAQ (reference sequence). The DNA for the CDR3 is TGTGCCAGCAGCTTAGTGGGTCTGGGAAACTATGGCTACACCTTC. Its translation: CASSLVGLGNYGYTF.

The J gene is TRBJ1-6, the V gene TRBV10-2; no definite D call. The length of the CDR3 is 15 residues. V lost 4 bases and J 1 base, leaving 8 bases between the germline ends. The V gene's germline CDR1 is WSHSY and CDR2 SAAADI. The CDR3 here is CASSGVGSYNSPLHF. The DNA for the CDR3 is TGCGCCAGCAGTGGAGTAGGGTCCTATAATTCACCCCTCCACTTT.

The chain has TRBV5-5 and TRBJ2-1; the D is unclear. CDR1 and CDR2 from the germline V gene are SGHKS and YYEKEE (reference sequence). CDR3 length: 15 residues. Trimming shortened V by 2 bases and J by 3 bases, and 12 bases separated the two germline ends. The CDR3 spells CASSFRLTFYNEQFF. The CDR3, as DNA: TGTGCCAGCAGCTTTAGGCTTACTTTCTACAATGAGCAGTTCTTC.